The present entry profiles one T cell receptor beta chain with its context. Between the trimmed V and J ends, which lost 6 bases and 4 bases, there was a span of 14 bases. This CDR3 region has 14 residues. Germline V gene lookup returns CDR1 SGHAT and CDR2 FQNNGV. This entry is derived from a study of Ad26.COV2.S vaccination and SARS-CoV-2 variants. TCRdb's copy holds only in-frame clones and misses some; the assay was immunoSEQ multiplex PCR. The sample lists roughly 380,000 clones, roughly 94% occurring once. The gene calls are TRBV11-2 and TRBJ2-3; D possibly matches TRBD1 or TRBD2 (5 bases each). The sequences come from peripheral blood, collected after recovery from COVID-19. This TCR was recovered from a human donor who had recovered from COVID-19. The CDR3 DNA reads as TGTGCCAGCAGTTCGGACTTGGGGCCAGATACGCAGTATTTT. This gives the protein CASSSDLGPDTQYF.